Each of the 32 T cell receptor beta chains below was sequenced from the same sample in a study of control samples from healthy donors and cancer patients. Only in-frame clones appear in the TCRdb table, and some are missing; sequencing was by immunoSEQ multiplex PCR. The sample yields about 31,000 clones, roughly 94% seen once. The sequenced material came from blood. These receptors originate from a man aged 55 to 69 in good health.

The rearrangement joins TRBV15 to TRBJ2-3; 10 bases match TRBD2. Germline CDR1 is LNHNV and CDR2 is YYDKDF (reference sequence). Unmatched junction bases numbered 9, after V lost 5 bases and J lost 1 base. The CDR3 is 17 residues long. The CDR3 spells CATSQIKGLAGTDTQYF. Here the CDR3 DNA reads TGTGCCACCAGCCAGATAAAAGGACTAGCGGGCACAGATACGCAGTATTTT.

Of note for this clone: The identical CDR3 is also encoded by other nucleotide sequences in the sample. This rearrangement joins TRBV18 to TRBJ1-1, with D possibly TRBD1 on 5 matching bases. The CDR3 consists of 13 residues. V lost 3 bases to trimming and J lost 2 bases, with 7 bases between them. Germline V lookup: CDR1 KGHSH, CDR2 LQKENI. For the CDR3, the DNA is TGTGCCAGCTCACCCGGGACCAACACTGAAGCTTTCTTT. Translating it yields CASSPGTNTEAFF.

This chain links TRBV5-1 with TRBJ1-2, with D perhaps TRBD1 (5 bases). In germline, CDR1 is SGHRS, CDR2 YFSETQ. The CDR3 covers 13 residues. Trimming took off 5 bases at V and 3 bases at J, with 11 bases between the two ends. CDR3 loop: CASREGRDYGYTF. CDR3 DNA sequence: TGCGCCAGCAGAGAGGGCAGGGACTATGGCTACACCTTC.

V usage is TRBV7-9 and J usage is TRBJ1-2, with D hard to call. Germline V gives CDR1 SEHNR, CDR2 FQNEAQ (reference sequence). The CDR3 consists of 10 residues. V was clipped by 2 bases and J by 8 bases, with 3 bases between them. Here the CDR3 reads CASSLFGYTF. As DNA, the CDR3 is TGTGCCAGCAGCTTATTCGGCTACACCTTC. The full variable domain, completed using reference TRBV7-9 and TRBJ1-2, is DTGVSQNPRHKITKRGQNVTFRCDPISEHNRLYWYRQTLGQGPEFLTYFQNEAQLEKSRLLSDRFSAERPKGSFSTLEIQRTEQGDSAMYLCASSLFGYTFGSGTRLTVV.

CDR3 sequence: CASSVGNSGANVLTF. The CDR3 region has the DNA TGTGCCAGCAGCGTAGGAAACTCTGGGGCCAACGTCCTGACTTTC. The rearrangement links TRBV9 to TRBJ2-6; the D is unclear. This CDR3 has 15 residues. CDR1 is SGDLS and CDR2 is YYNGEE in the germline V gene. The ends were cut back, 0 bases at V and 0 bases at J, with 4 bases in the middle.

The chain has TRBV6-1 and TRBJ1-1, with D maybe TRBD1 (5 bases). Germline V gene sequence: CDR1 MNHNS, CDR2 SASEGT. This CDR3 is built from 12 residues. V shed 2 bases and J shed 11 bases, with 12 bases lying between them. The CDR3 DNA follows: TGTGCCAGCAGTGAACAGGGAAACAAGGCTTTCTTT. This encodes CASSEQGNKAFF.

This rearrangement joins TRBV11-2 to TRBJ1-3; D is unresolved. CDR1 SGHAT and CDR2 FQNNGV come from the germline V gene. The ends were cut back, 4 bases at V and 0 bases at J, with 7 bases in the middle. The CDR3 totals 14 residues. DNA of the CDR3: TGTGCCAGCAGCTCGACAATCTCTGGAAACACCATATATTTT. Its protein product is CASSSTISGNTIYF.

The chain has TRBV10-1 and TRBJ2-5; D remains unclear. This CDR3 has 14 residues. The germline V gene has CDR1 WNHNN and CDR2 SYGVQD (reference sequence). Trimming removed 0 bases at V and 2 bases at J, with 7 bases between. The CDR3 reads CASSESLVQETQYF. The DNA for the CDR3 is TGCGCCAGCAGTGAGTCTCTGGTTCAAGAGACCCAGTACTTC.

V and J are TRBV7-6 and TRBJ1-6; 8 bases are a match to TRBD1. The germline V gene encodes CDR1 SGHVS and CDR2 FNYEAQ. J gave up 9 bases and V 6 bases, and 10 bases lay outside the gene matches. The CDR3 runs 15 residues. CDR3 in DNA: TGTGCCAGCAGACCAGGACAGGGCGAAAGTTCACCCCTCCACTTT. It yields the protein CASRPGQGESSPLHF.

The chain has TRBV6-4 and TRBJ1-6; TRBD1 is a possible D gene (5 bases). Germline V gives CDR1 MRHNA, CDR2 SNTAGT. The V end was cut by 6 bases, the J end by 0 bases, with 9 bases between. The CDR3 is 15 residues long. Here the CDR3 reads CASRAGSSYNSPLHF. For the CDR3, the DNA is TGTGCCAGCAGGGCAGGGAGCTCCTATAATTCACCCCTCCACTTT.

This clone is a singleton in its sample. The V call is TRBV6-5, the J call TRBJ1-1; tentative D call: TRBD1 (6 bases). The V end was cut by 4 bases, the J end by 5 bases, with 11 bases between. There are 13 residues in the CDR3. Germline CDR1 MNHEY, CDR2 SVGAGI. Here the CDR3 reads CASSFYRDTEAFF. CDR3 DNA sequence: TGTGCCAGCAGTTTTTACAGGGATACTGAAGCTTTCTTT.

The CDR3 nucleotides read TGTGCCAGCAGTTCTGGGACAACTGAAAAACTGTTTTTT. Translated: CASSSGTTEKLFF. V usage is TRBV12-3 or TRBV12-4 and J usage is TRBJ1-4; possible D gene TRBD1, 6 bases. V lost 4 bases and J lost 7, with 10 bases in between. There are 13 residues in the CDR3.

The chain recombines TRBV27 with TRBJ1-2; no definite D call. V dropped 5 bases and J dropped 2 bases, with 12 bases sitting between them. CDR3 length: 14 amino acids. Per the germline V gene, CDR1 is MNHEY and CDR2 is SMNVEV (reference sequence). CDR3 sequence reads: CASSIRGSNYGYTF. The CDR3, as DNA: TGTGCCAGCAGTATCAGAGGCAGCAACTATGGCTACACCTTC.

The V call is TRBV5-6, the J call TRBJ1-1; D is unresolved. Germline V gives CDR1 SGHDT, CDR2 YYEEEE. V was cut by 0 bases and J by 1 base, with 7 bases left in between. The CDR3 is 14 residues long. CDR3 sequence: CASSLVPQNTEAFF. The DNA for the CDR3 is TGTGCCAGCAGCTTGGTTCCCCAGAACACTGAAGCTTTCTTT. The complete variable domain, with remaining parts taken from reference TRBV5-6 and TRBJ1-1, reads DAGVTQSPTHLIKTRGQQVTLRCSPKSGHDTVSWYQQALGQGPQFIFQYYEEEERQRGNFPDRFSGHQFPNYSSELNVNALLLGDSALYLCASSLVPQNTEAFFGQGTRLTVV.

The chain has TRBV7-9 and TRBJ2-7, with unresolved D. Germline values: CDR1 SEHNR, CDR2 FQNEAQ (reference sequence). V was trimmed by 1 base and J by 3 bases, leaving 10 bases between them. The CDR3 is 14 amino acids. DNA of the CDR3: TGTGCCAGCAGCTTAGAGACGACTTACTACGAGCAGTACTTC. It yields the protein CASSLETTYYEQYF. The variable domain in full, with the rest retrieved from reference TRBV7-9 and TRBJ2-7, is DTGVSQNPRHKITKRGQNVTFRCDPISEHNRLYWYRQTLGQGPEFLTYFQNEAQLEKSRLLSDRFSAERPKGSFSTLEIQRTEQGDSAMYLCASSLETTYYEQYFGPGTRLTVT.

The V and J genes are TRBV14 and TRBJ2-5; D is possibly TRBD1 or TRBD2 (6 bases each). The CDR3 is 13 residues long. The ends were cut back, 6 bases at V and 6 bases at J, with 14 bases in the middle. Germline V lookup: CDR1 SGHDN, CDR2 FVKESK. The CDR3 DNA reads TGTGCCAGCAGAAAGGGGGGCTCACAGACCCAGTACTTC. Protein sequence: CASRKGGSQTQYF.

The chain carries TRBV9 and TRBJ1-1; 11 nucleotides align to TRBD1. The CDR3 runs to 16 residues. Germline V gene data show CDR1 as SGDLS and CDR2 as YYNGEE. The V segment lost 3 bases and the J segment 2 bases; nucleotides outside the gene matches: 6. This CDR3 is CASSARTGGANTEAFF. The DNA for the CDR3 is TGTGCCAGCAGCGCTAGGACAGGGGGCGCAAACACTGAAGCTTTCTTT.

CDR3 amino acids: CASSLGQGSTDTQYF. The DNA of the CDR3 is TGCGCCAGCAGCCTCGGACAGGGTAGCACAGATACGCAGTATTTT. The chain links TRBV5-1 to TRBJ2-3; 8 positions agree with TRBD1. The CDR3 loop spans 15 amino acids. Germline V gene sequence: CDR1 SGHRS, CDR2 YFSETQ. V was clipped by 4 bases and J by 0 bases; unmatched bases: 4.

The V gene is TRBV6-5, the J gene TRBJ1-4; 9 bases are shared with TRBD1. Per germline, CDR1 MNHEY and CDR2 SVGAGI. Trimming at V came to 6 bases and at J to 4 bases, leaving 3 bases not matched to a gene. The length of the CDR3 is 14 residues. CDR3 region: CASRRTGDNEKLFF. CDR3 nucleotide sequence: TGTGCCAGCAGGAGGACAGGGGATAATGAAAAACTGTTTTTT.

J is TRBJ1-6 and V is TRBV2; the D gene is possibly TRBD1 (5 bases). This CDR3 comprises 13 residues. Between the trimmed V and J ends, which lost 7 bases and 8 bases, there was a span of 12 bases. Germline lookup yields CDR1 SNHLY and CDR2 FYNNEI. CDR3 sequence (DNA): TGTGCCAGCATTTGGGGCGCGGATTCACCCCTCCACTTT. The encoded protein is CASIWGADSPLHF.

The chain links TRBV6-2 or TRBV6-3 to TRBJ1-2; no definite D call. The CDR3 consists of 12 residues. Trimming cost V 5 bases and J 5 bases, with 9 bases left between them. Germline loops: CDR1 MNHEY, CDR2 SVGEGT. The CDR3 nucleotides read TGTGCCAGCAGTCCCCTGGGGTATGGCTACACCTTC. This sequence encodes CASSPLGYGYTF.

CDR3 sequence: CASSSVGGITGELFF. The DNA for the CDR3 is TGTGCCAGCAGTTCAGTAGGGGGGATCACCGGGGAGCTGTTTTTT. The chain uses TRBV6-5 and TRBJ2-2; D could derive from TRBD1 or TRBD2 (6 bases each). The germline V and J ends were trimmed by 4 bases and 4 bases, with 13 bases remaining between them. Germline lookup yields CDR1 MNHEY and CDR2 SVGAGI. The CDR3 length is 15 residues.

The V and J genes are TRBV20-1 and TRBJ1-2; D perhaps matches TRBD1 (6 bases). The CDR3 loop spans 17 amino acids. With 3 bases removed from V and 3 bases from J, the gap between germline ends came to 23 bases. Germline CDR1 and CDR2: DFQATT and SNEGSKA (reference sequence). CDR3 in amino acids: CSASGRDTIHSDYGYTF. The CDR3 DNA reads TGCAGTGCTAGTGGGAGGGACACCATACATAGCGACTATGGCTACACCTTC.

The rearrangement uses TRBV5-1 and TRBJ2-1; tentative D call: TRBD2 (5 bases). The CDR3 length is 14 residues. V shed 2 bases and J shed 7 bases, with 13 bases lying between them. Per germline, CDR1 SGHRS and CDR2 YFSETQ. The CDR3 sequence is CASSLMQRPNEQFF. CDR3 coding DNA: TGCGCCAGCAGCTTAATGCAGCGGCCTAATGAGCAGTTCTTC.

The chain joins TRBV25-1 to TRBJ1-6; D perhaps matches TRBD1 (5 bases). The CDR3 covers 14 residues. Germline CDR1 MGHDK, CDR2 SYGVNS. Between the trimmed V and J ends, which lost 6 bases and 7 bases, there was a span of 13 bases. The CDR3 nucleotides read TGTGCCAGCAGAGCCCAGGGAAACAATTCACCCCTCCACTTT. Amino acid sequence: CASRAQGNNSPLHF.

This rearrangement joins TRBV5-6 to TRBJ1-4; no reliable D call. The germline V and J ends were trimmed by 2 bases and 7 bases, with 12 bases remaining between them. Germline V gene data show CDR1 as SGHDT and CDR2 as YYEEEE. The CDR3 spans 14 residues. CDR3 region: CASSFRVVSEKLFF. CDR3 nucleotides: TGTGCCAGCAGCTTCCGGGTTGTAAGTGAAAAACTGTTTTTT. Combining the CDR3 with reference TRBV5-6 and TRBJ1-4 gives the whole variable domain DAGVTQSPTHLIKTRGQQVTLRCSPKSGHDTVSWYQQALGQGPQFIFQYYEEEERQRGNFPDRFSGHQFPNYSSELNVNALLLGDSALYLCASSFRVVSEKLFFGSGTQLSVL.

The CDR3 sequence is CATSDSDRSYGYTF. The CDR3 nucleotides are TGTGCCACCAGTGATTCTGACAGGTCCTATGGCTACACCTTC. The J gene is TRBJ1-2, the V gene TRBV24-1; D possibly corresponds to TRBD1 (6 bases). Looked up from germline, CDR1 is KGHDR and CDR2 is SFDVKD. The length of the CDR3 is 14 residues. V was trimmed by 2 bases and J by 4 bases, leaving 10 bases between them.

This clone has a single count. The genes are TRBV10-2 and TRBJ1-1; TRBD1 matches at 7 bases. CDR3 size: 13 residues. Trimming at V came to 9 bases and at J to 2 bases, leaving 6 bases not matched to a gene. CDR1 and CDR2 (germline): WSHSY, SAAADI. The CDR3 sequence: CASSTGRNTEAFF. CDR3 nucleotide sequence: TGCGCCAGTTCGACAGGGCGAAACACTGAAGCTTTCTTT.

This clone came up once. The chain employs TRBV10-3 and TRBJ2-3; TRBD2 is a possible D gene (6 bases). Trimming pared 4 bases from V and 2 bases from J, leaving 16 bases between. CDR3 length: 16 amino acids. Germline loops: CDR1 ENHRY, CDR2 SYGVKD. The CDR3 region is CAISGQSGLITDTQYF. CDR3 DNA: TGTGCCATCAGTGGGCAGTCGGGACTTATCACAGATACGCAGTATTTT.

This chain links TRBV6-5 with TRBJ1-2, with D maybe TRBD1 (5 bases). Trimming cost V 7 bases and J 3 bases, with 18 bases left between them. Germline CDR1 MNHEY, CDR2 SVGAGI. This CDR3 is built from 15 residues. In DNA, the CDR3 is TGTGCCAGCAAGAACCGACAGTCCTGGGACTATGGCTACACCTTC. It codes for CASKNRQSWDYGYTF.

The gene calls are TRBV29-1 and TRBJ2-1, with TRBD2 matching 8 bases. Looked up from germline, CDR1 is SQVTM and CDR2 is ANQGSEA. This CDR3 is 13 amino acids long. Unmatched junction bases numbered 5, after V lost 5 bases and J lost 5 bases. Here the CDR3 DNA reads TGCAGCGTTCCCGGGACTAGGGACAATGAGCAGTTCTTC. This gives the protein CSVPGTRDNEQFF.

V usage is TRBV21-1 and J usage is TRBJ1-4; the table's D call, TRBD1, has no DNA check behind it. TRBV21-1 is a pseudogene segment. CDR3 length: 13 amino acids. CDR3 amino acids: CASSNRVREKLFF. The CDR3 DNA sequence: TGTGCCAGCAGCAACAGGGTTCGTGAAAAACTGTTTTTT.